This T cell receptor beta chain was obtained from a study of naive and memory T cell subsets. Broader study findings: The power law exponent of TCR abundance differed between naive and memory cells. Possibly reflecting memory cells re-expressing CD45RA, a few larger clonotypes occurred in naive repertoires, especially CD8.

An equimolar mix of two oligonucleotides served as the beta constant-region primer for TRBC1 and TRBC2. Four rounds of PCR amplified the ligated cDNA using nested alpha and beta constant-region primers plus SP2. The cDNA 3' end received a ligated single-stranded oligonucleotide carrying the SP2 primer and a 12-nucleotide UMI. TCRdb analysed the UMI-ligation and nested PCR reads with MiXCR anew, one entry per CDR3 protein. The table lists fewer than 150,000 distinct CDR3 sequences, 15% to 25% of them singletons. This clonotype was found a few times. Its antigen is not identified. Trimming removed 3 bases from V and 6 bases from J, with 14 bases in between. Germline CDR1 is MDHEN and CDR2 is SYDVKM. This CDR3 has 14 amino acids. CMV status came from CD4+ IFNgamma after overnight CMV lysate stimulation. Sequential positive selection took CD4 T cells first, then CD8 T cells.

Sequencing was performed on naive CD8+ T cells from blood. The chain links TRBV28 to TRBJ1-2; tentatively, D is TRBD1 (6 bases). The clonotype originates from a human donor in good health. CDR3 in amino acids: CASSFIGEGDGYTF. DNA of the CDR3: TGTGCCAGCAGTTTTATCGGGGAGGGGGATGGCTACACCTTC.